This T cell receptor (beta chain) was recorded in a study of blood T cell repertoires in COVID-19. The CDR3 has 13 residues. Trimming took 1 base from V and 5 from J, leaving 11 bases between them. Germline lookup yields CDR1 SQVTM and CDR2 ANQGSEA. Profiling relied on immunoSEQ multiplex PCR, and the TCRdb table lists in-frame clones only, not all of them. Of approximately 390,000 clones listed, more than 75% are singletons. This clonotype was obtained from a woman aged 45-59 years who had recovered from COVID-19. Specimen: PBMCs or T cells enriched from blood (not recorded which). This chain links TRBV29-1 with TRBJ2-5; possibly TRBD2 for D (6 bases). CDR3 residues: CSVEAPGVETQYF. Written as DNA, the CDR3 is TGCAGCGTTGAAGCCCCGGGGGTTGAGACCCAGTACTTC.